One sample yielded the 17 T cell receptor beta chains listed below, sequenced in a study of Graves' ophthalmopathy and Graves' hyperthyroidism. Beta-chain TCR CDR3 regions were amplified from RNA transcripts. After a first-round RT-PCR with HTBI primers, a second-round multiplex PCR was run. One entry per CDR3 protein, called by TCRdb with MiXCR from the multiplex PCR reads. The profile covers around 470,000 distinct CDR3 sequences, with under 15% appearing a single time and about 10% taken by the ten largest. Sequenced: blood. The receptor set was obtained from a woman between 25 and 40 years old with Graves' ophthalmopathy.

This clonotype was recorded at least ten times. The chain couples TRBV6-2 or TRBV6-3 to TRBJ1-5; 8 bases agree with TRBD1. The CDR3 is 15 residues long. V lost 5 bases, J lost 3 bases, and 6 bases stayed unmatched. The germline V gene has CDR1 MNHEY and CDR2 SVGEGT. The CDR3 DNA follows: TGTGCCAGCAGTCAAGGACAGGGTTACAATCAGCCCCAGCATTTT. Protein product: CASSQGQGYNQPQHF.

As to this clonotype: This may be a read error, as it is one base from a much larger clone. The chain employs TRBV11-3 and TRBJ1-1; 7 positions match TRBD1. With 6 bases clipped from V and 3 bases from J, the junction kept 4 bases outside the gene matches. Germline V gene lookup returns CDR1 SGHNT and CDR2 YENEEA. CDR3 length: 13 residues. The CDR3 reads CASRTGWDTEAFF. CDR3 DNA sequence: TGTGCCAGCAGGACAGGGTGGGACACTGAAGCTTTCTTT. The full variable domain, completed using reference TRBV11-3 and TRBJ1-1, is EAGVVQSPRYKIIEKKQPVAFWCNPISGHNTLYWYLQNLGQGPELLIRYENEEAVDDSQLPKDRFSAERLKGVDSTLKIQPAELGDSAVYLCASRTGWDTEAFFGQGTRLTVV.

This clonotype was recorded at least ten times. The chain is built from TRBV12-5 and TRBJ1-1, with D possibly TRBD1 on 6 matching bases. In germline, CDR1 is LGHNT, CDR2 FRNRAP. Trimming shortened V by 7 bases and J by 5 bases, and 14 bases separated the two germline ends. The CDR3 sequence is 13 residues long. CDR3 region: CASALLQGTEAFF. The CDR3 coding sequence is TGTGCTAGTGCCTTGCTACAGGGTACTGAAGCTTTCTTT. Together with reference TRBV12-5 and TRBJ1-1, the CDR3 gives the full variable domain: DARVTQTPRHKVTEMGQEVTMRCQPILGHNTVFWYRQTMMQGLELLAYFRNRAPLDDSGMPKDRFSAEMPDATLATLKIQPSEPRDSAVYFCASALLQGTEAFFGQGTRLTVV.

This clonotype was found many times. The chain couples TRBV28 to TRBJ1-6; a weak D match, TRBD1 (5 bases). This CDR3 has 15 residues. Per the germline V gene, CDR1 is MDHEN and CDR2 is SYDVKM. Between the trimmed V and J ends, which lost 8 bases and 6 bases, there was a span of 17 bases. CDR3: CASRMMDIFNSPLHF. Here the CDR3 DNA reads TGTGCCAGCCGGATGATGGACATCTTTAATTCACCCCTCCACTTT.

This clonotype occurred many times. The V gene is TRBV10-3, the J gene TRBJ2-7; D may be TRBD2 (5 bases). Trimming took off 5 bases at V and 7 bases at J, with 15 bases between the two ends. This CDR3 is built from 13 residues. CDR1 ENHRY and CDR2 SYGVKD come from the germline V gene. CDR3 sequence: CAISRTGLEEQYF. In DNA form, the CDR3 reads TGTGCCATCAGTCGGACTGGTCTAGAGGAGCAGTACTTC.

This clonotype was counted ten times or more. The J gene is TRBJ2-7, the V gene TRBV29-1, with D possibly being TRBD2 (5 bases). The CDR3 sequence is 13 residues long. Per the germline V gene, CDR1 is SQVTM and CDR2 is ANQGSEA. Trimming stripped 8 bases from V and 1 base from J, with 15 bases between. The CDR3 is CSSYRENSYEQYF. The DNA for the CDR3 is TGCAGCTCCTACCGGGAAAATTCCTACGAGCAGTACTTC.

This clonotype was picked up many times. The chain recombines TRBV28 with TRBJ1-2; D unclear. Germline CDR1 reads MDHEN; CDR2 reads SYDVKM. The CDR3 has 12 residues. V dropped 3 bases and J dropped 7 bases, with 9 bases sitting between them. The DNA for the CDR3 is TGTGCCAGCAGTTTGGACGTCTCTGGCTACACCTTC. It translates to CASSLDVSGYTF.

A few counts support this clonotype. The rearrangement uses TRBV7-9 and TRBJ2-2, with D hard to call. Trimming shortened V by 3 bases and J by 6 bases, and 8 bases separated the two germline ends. The CDR3 is made up of 13 amino acids. CDR1 is SEHNR and CDR2 is FQNEAQ in the germline V gene (reference sequence). The CDR3 DNA reads as TGTGCCAGCAGCTTTGGACGGCCCGGGGAGCTGTTTTTT. Its translation is CASSFGRPGELFF.

This clonotype showed up many times. This chain links TRBV5-1 with TRBJ2-2; 9 bases match TRBD1. With V trimmed by 4 bases and J by 4 bases, 8 bases remained unmatched. The CDR3 is made up of 16 amino acids. CDR1 and CDR2 (germline): SGHRS, YFSETQ. CDR3 amino acids: CASSPTGGSGTGELFF. The CDR3 DNA reads as TGCGCCAGCAGCCCAACAGGGGGCTCGGGCACCGGGGAGCTGTTTTTT.

This clonotype was recorded many times. The rearrangement joins TRBV4-2 to TRBJ1-2, with D unclear. The V gene's germline CDR1 is LGHNA and CDR2 YNFKEQ. The CDR3 is 13 amino acids. V gave up 0 bases and J gave up 7 bases, with 9 bases separating them. CDR3 amino acids: CASSQEGTAGYTF. As DNA, the CDR3 is TGTGCCAGCAGCCAAGAAGGCACAGCTGGCTACACCTTC.

This clonotype was counted ten times or more. The chain has TRBV6-5 and TRBJ1-1, with a weak D call TRBD1 (6 bases). The V gene lost 6 bases and the J gene lost 1 base, with 12 bases spanning the gap. This CDR3 is built from 14 residues. Germline CDR1 and CDR2: MNHEY and SVGAGI. The chain's CDR3 is CASRRDTTNTEAFF. In DNA form, the CDR3 reads TGTGCCAGCAGACGGGACACCACGAACACTGAAGCTTTCTTT.

V gene TRBV13 combines with J gene TRBJ2-3; D tentatively reads TRBD1 or TRBD2 (5 bases each). Germline V gives CDR1 PRHDT, CDR2 FYEKMQ (reference sequence). The CDR3 consists of 16 residues. The ends were cut back, 5 bases at V and 0 bases at J, with 15 bases in the middle. The CDR3 spells CASSEGPPSSTDTQYF. DNA of the CDR3: TGTGCCAGCAGCGAGGGACCTCCGTCGAGCACAGATACGCAGTATTTT.

This clonotype appeared many times. V and J are TRBV7-9 and TRBJ1-2, with 9 bases aligning to TRBD1. After removal of 5 bases from V and 4 bases from J, the junction contained 5 bases not matched to a gene. The CDR3 has 14 residues. Germline V gene data show CDR1 as SEHNR and CDR2 as FQNEAQ (reference sequence). CDR3 amino acids: CASSVTGQGYGYTF. The CDR3 DNA reads TGTGCCAGCAGCGTAACGGGACAGGGCTATGGCTACACCTTC.

There are many counts of this clonotype. The chain is built from TRBV27 and TRBJ2-5, with D uncertain. V was pared by 4 bases and J by 2 bases, with 11 bases between. The CDR3 is made up of 14 amino acids. Germline V gene data show CDR1 as MNHEY and CDR2 as SMNVEV (reference sequence). In nucleotides, the CDR3 is TGTGCCAGCAGTTACGACACCGCACAAGAGACCCAGTACTTC. It is translated as CASSYDTAQETQYF.

This clonotype was seen many times. The rearrangement joins TRBV6-1 to TRBJ2-1, with 8 bases matching TRBD2. With V trimmed by 0 bases and J by 3 bases, 1 base remained unmatched. This CDR3 comprises 15 residues. Per the germline V gene, CDR1 is MNHNS and CDR2 is SASEGT. CDR3 DNA: TGTGCCAGCAGTGAAGCGGCGGGAGGCTACAATGAGCAGTTCTTC. It is translated as CASSEAAGGYNEQFF.

This clonotype has a count of ten or more. This sequence joins TRBV28 and TRBJ1-1, with D unclear. CDR3 size: 11 residues. V was pared by 2 bases and J by 4 bases, with 2 bases between. Germline CDR1 is MDHEN and CDR2 is SYDVKM. The CDR3 spells CASSLLTEAFF. For the CDR3, the DNA is TGTGCCAGCAGTTTACTCACTGAAGCTTTCTTT.

A note on this clonotype: This clone may be a read error of a much larger clone one base away. The rearrangement joins TRBV20-1 to TRBJ1-5; D might be TRBD1 (6 bases). There are 15 residues in the CDR3. Germline V gene lookup returns CDR1 DFQATT and CDR2 SNEGSKA (reference sequence). V lost 6 bases and J lost 6, with 21 bases in between. The CDR3 loop reads CSASDSLNMVQPQHF. The CDR3 nucleotides read TGCAGTGCATCGGACAGCCTAAACATGGTTCAGCCCCAGCATTTT.